This T cell receptor beta chain appears in the sequencing data of a study of vaccination and CD4 T cells after COVID-19. As to treatment: roughly 10-day PBMC culture with coronavirus spike peptide pools or control peptides (ViraFEST assay). Study-wide results and limits: The rise in median SARS-CoV-2-reactive clonotypes, from around 19 to 38, was not significant.

An Oncomine TCR Beta short-read assay was used to sequence the DNA from cultured CD4+ T cells. TCRdb re-called the PCR reads through MiXCR, storing one row per CDR3 protein. Among under 15,000 distinct CDR3 sequences listed, 76% were seen once. With regard to this clonotype: Antigen specificity is unknown.

This sequence was found in a human donor who had recovered from COVID-19. Material: CD4+ T cells from blood, cultured in vitro.

The CDR3 protein is CSARETTGGAQYF. CDR3 nucleotide sequence: TGCAGTGCTAGAGAAACGACAGGAGGGGCCCAGTACTTC. The V call is TRBV20-1, the J call TRBJ2-5; the D call may be TRBD1 or TRBD2 (6 bases each). The length of the CDR3 is 13 residues. The germline V and J ends were trimmed by 0 bases and 9 bases, with 14 bases remaining between them. In germline, CDR1 is DFQATT, CDR2 SNEGSKA (reference sequence).